Included here is one T cell receptor (beta chain) sequence, with context. The source of the sample is a study of technical replicates of blood from several donors. CDR3 size: 16 residues. J lost 7 bases, V lost 0 bases, and 6 bases had no gene match. Germline CDR1 reads SGHRS; CDR2 reads YFSETQ. The assay was immunoSEQ multiplex PCR, and TCRdb's table has in-frame clones only and misses some. The data contain 45,000 to 55,000 clones, roughly 94% of them singletons. This rearrangement joins TRBV5-1 to TRBJ2-1, with 11 positions matching TRBD2. Sequencing input: T cells isolated from PBMCs. The TCR comes from a human donor in good health. This CDR3 reads CASSLGVAGGRNEQFF. The CDR3 nucleotides are TGCGCCAGCAGCTTGGGAGTAGCGGGAGGGAGGAATGAGCAGTTCTTC.